This TCR beta chain was captured in a study of blood T cell repertoires in COVID-19. The overall study: The United States, Italy and Spain were the sources of the acute and convalescent COVID-19 samples. Sources were T cells, B-cell-depleted T cells, or PBMCs; the material itself was cDNA or gDNA.

Participant-reported clinical history was the basis for cohort assignment. For recovered donors of Cohort 3, there were two negative PCRs, clearance, or symptom resolution. After removal of 1 base from V and 7 bases from J, the junction contained 5 bases not matched to a gene. The CDR3 contains 14 residues. Germline lookup yields CDR1 SGHDN and CDR2 FVKESK. This table comes from immunoSEQ multiplex PCR, and its TCRdb copy is limited to in-frame clones, with some not included. The sample yields about 270,000 clones, about 88% seen once. The chain recombines TRBV14 with TRBJ1-2; 8 nucleotides align to TRBD1. This receptor was obtained from a woman between 50 and 59 years old who had recovered from COVID-19. Sequencing was carried out using PBMCs or T cells enriched from blood (not recorded which). CDR3 protein: CASSQVQGAVGYTF. The CDR3 nucleotides are TGTGCCAGCAGCCAAGTTCAGGGGGCAGTTGGCTACACCTTC.